Below, 25 T cell receptor beta chains from the same sample are listed, as sequenced in a study of beta chain features in type 1 diabetes. All of the isolated RNA was reverse transcribed, so expressed TCRB transcripts were sequenced. The assay was immunoSEQ multiplex PCR, and TCRdb's table has in-frame clones only and misses some. The sample lists roughly 610,000 clones; roughly a sixth were seen once. Source material: naive CD4+ T cells from blood. Receptors were obtained from a man aged 18 to 30 in good health.

The V and J genes are TRBV29-1 and TRBJ2-7; TRBD1 aligns across 9 bases. CDR1 and CDR2 (germline): SQVTM, ANQGSEA. This CDR3 comprises 15 residues. Trimming took 6 bases from V and 2 from J; bases not matched to a gene: 11. CDR3 coding DNA: TGCAGCGTCTTTGGACAGGGGAAGGGGACCTACGAGCAGTACTTC. This gives the protein CSVFGQGKGTYEQYF.

Only a few counts were recorded for this clone. The chain employs TRBV29-1 and TRBJ1-1; the D is unclear. The CDR3 runs to 12 residues. From germline, CDR1 is SQVTM and CDR2 ANQGSEA. The V gene lost 4 bases and the J gene lost 6 bases, with 12 bases spanning the gap. CDR3 region: CSVGAGVSEAFF. The CDR3 DNA is TGCAGCGTTGGAGCGGGAGTGTCTGAAGCTTTCTTT.

This clone was seen more than once but under ten times. The chain combines TRBV6-5 with TRBJ2-7; no firm D call. The V and J ends lost 1 base and 3 bases respectively, with 13 bases between them. The germline CDR1 and CDR2 sequences are MNHEY and SVGAGI. The length of the CDR3 is 15 residues. CDR3 sequence reads: CASSYWGGFNYEQYF. Here the CDR3 DNA reads TGTGCCAGCAGTTACTGGGGTGGGTTTAACTACGAGCAGTACTTC.

The CDR3 spells CASSLGPMGYGYTF. CDR3 sequence (DNA): TGTGCCAGCAGCTTGGGACCGATGGGCTATGGCTACACCTTC. This chain joins TRBV7-9 and TRBJ1-2; D may be TRBD1 (5 bases). Germline loops: CDR1 SEHNR, CDR2 FQNEAQ (reference sequence). V was shortened by 3 bases and J by 4 bases, with 12 bases between the two germline ends. The length of the CDR3 is 14 residues.

Points on this clone: In the same sample, other DNA sequences code for this CDR3. This chain links TRBV7-2 with TRBJ2-5, with 13 positions matching TRBD2. CDR1 is SGHTA and CDR2 is FQGNSA in the germline V gene. The CDR3 loop spans 16 amino acids. The J segment lost 2 bases and the V segment lost 1 base, leaving 1 base of the junction unmatched. The CDR3 loop reads CASSLGLAGGQETQYF. The CDR3 DNA sequence: TGTGCCAGCAGCTTAGGACTAGCGGGGGGACAAGAGACCCAGTACTTC.

This clone came up a few times. The chain is built from TRBV7-9 and TRBJ2-7; D uncertain. The CDR3 loop spans 13 amino acids. Trimming pared 7 bases from V and 2 bases from J, leaving 12 bases between. Germline CDR1 reads SEHNR; CDR2 reads FQNEAQ (reference sequence). The CDR3 sequence is CASTKHLTYEQYF. For the CDR3, the DNA is TGTGCCAGCACTAAACACCTAACCTACGAGCAGTACTTC.

This clone was observed a handful of times. The rearrangement uses TRBV7-3 and TRBJ2-1, with 14 bases identical to TRBD2. Trimming cost V 2 bases and J 6 bases; bases outside gene matches: 12. This CDR3 spans 19 amino acids. Germline CDR1 is SGHTA and CDR2 is FQGTGA. This CDR3 is CASSLPGLAGGLLSNEQFF. CDR3 DNA: TGTGCCAGCAGCTTACCAGGACTAGCGGGAGGCCTCCTCTCCAATGAGCAGTTCTTC.

V and J are TRBV9 and TRBJ2-7, with 8 bases identical to TRBD2. Germline values: CDR1 SGDLS, CDR2 YYNGEE. The CDR3 has 15 amino acids. Unmatched junction bases numbered 9, after V lost 3 bases and J lost 4 bases. This chain's CDR3 is CASSARAGVFYEQYF. The CDR3 DNA sequence: TGTGCCAGCAGCGCACGAGCGGGAGTTTTTTACGAGCAGTACTTC.

This clone was detected only a few times. The chain couples TRBV27 to TRBJ2-7; D is unclear. V was trimmed by 6 bases and J by 0 bases, leaving 12 bases between them. Germline V lookup: CDR1 MNHEY, CDR2 SMNVEV (reference sequence). This CDR3 comprises 14 residues. The CDR3 sequence is CASSSRSGSYEQYF. CDR3 DNA: TGTGCCAGCAGCTCTCGATCGGGCTCCTACGAGCAGTACTTC.

V gene TRBV4-3 combines with J gene TRBJ2-7; 8 bases are a match to TRBD2. The length of the CDR3 is 13 residues. Germline CDR1 LGHNA, CDR2 YSLEER. J was trimmed by 6 bases and V by 2 bases; bases with no gene match: 3. The CDR3 spells CASSQPGGVEQYF. The CDR3 DNA follows: TGCGCCAGCAGCCAACCCGGGGGGGTCGAGCAGTACTTC.

The V gene is TRBV5-8, the J gene TRBJ1-4; 10 nucleotides align to TRBD1. CDR3 size: 15 residues. From germline, CDR1 is SGHTS and CDR2 YDEGEE. The ends lost 4 bases at V and 7 bases at J; junction bases unmatched: 7. The CDR3 DNA sequence: TGTGCCAGCAGCCCCAGACAGGGGGCAGGTGAAAAACTGTTTTTT. It is translated as CASSPRQGAGEKLFF. Using reference TRBV5-8 and TRBJ1-4 for the parts outside the CDR3, the full variable domain is EAGVTQSPTHLIKTRGQQATLRCSPISGHTSVYWYQQALGLGLQFLLWYDEGEERNRGNFPPRFSGRQFPNYSSELNVNALELEDSALYLCASSPRQGAGEKLFFGSGTQLSVL.

This clone has more than one count but fewer than ten. The chain is built from TRBV7-2 and TRBJ1-1, with 8 nucleotides matching TRBD1. The CDR3 covers 14 residues. Trimming at V came to 1 base and at J to 7 bases, leaving 5 bases not matched to a gene. Germline V gives CDR1 SGHTA, CDR2 FQGNSA. CDR3 protein: CASSLVRGRDEAFF. The CDR3 bases are TGTGCCAGCAGCTTAGTCAGGGGGCGGGATGAAGCTTTCTTT.

This clone was recorded a few times. The chain is built from TRBV23-1 and TRBJ1-2; perhaps TRBD1 as D (6 bases). TRBV23-1 is an ORF; its function is uncertain. The CDR3 consists of 15 residues. V was clipped by 3 bases and J by 8 bases, with 19 bases between them. Here the CDR3 DNA reads TGCGCCAGCAGTCATCTGGACAGAGGGCTAAGGGGCTACACCTTC. This sequence encodes CASSHLDRGLRGYTF.

The chain recombines TRBV4-1 with TRBJ2-1; tentative D call: TRBD2 (5 bases). Germline assignment: CDR1 MGHRA and CDR2 YSYEKL. Trimming cost V 2 bases and J 0 bases, with 11 bases left between them. The CDR3 loop spans 16 amino acids. The CDR3 reads CASSQPRRGSYNEQFF. The CDR3, as DNA: TGCGCCAGCAGCCAACCGCGCCGGGGCTCCTACAATGAGCAGTTCTTC.

This clone was seen a few times. The chain uses TRBV10-3 and TRBJ2-5; D unclear. The CDR3 consists of 12 residues. Germline assignment: CDR1 ENHRY and CDR2 SYGVKD. V was trimmed by 4 bases and J by 2 bases, leaving 5 bases between them. This CDR3 is CAISGTQETQYF. The CDR3 DNA follows: TGTGCCATCAGTGGCACTCAAGAGACCCAGTACTTC.

The genes are TRBV10-3 and TRBJ2-1, with TRBD2 as a possible D gene (5 bases). The CDR3 totals 14 residues. The V end lost 2 bases, the J end lost 7 bases, and 12 bases lay between the germline ends. The germline V gene has CDR1 ENHRY and CDR2 SYGVKD. CDR3 bases: TGTGCCATCAGTGAGACGCGTCAGCGGAATGAGCAGTTCTTC. Amino acid sequence: CAISETRQRNEQFF.

This chain joins TRBV7-2 and TRBJ2-4; the D is unclear. The ends were cut back, 5 bases at V and 0 bases at J, with 8 bases in the middle. In germline, CDR1 is SGHTA, CDR2 FQGNSA. The CDR3 length is 14 residues. For the CDR3, the DNA is TGTGCCAGCAGCCCTGGGCTAGCCAAAAACATTCAGTACTTC. It codes for CASSPGLAKNIQYF. The variable domain in full, completed from reference TRBV7-2 and TRBJ2-4, reads GAGVSQSPSNKVTEKGKDVELRCDPISGHTALYWYRQSLGQGLEFLIYFQGNSAPDKSGLPSDRFSAERTGGSVSTLTIQRTQQEDSAVYLCASSPGLAKNIQYFGAGTRLSVL.

This rearrangement joins TRBV4-1 to TRBJ1-1; no definite D call. Trimming pared 1 base from V and 0 bases from J, leaving 9 bases between. Germline V CDR1 and CDR2: MGHRA, YSYEKL. The CDR3 sequence is 15 residues long. This chain's CDR3 is CASSQAQVMNTEAFF. The CDR3 coding sequence is TGCGCCAGCAGCCAAGCCCAGGTGATGAACACTGAAGCTTTCTTT.

V gene TRBV15 combines with J gene TRBJ1-2; TRBD1 matches at 11 bases. The V and J ends lost 3 bases and 4 bases, in that order; junction bases with no gene match: 16. The V gene's germline CDR1 is LNHNV and CDR2 YYDKDF (reference sequence). The CDR3 sequence is 19 residues long. The CDR3 is CATSSQRRLGTGGTYGYTF. CDR3 coding DNA: TGTGCCACCAGCAGCCAGAGGAGGTTGGGGACAGGGGGAACCTATGGCTACACCTTC.

This chain uses TRBV5-1 with TRBJ1-1, with a possible D match to TRBD1 (6 bases). Trimming stripped 2 bases from V and 5 bases from J, with 10 bases between. Germline V gene lookup returns CDR1 SGHRS and CDR2 YFSETQ. The CDR3 spans 13 residues. The DNA of the CDR3 is TGCGCCAGCAGCTTAGGGGGTATGACTGAAGCTTTCTTT. Amino acid sequence: CASSLGGMTEAFF.

The CDR3 DNA reads TGTGCCTGGAGTTCCGGTCATGTTTTTACGCAGTATTTT. This codes for CAWSSGHVFTQYF. The genes are TRBV30 and TRBJ2-3; D not resolved. The V end was cut by 2 bases, the J end by 8 bases, with 14 bases between. The CDR3 contains 13 residues. CDR1 and CDR2 (germline): GTSNPN, SVGIG (reference sequence). The full variable domain, in which reference TRBV30 and TRBJ2-3 provide the parts outside the CDR3, is SQTIHQWPATLVQPVGSPLSLECTVEGTSNPNLYWYRQAAGRGLQLLFYSVGIGQISSEVPQNLSASRPQDRQFILSSKKLLLSDSGFYLCAWSSGHVFTQYFGPGTRLTVL.

V usage is TRBV30 and J usage is TRBJ1-2, with D unresolved. Deletions cut 2 bases from V and 2 bases from J, with 12 bases between. Germline CDR1 is GTSNPN and CDR2 is SVGIG (reference sequence). This CDR3 is built from 14 residues. The CDR3 is CAWSLLGMNYGYTF. The DNA for the CDR3 is TGTGCCTGGAGTTTGTTGGGAATGAACTATGGCTACACCTTC.

The chain recombines TRBV13 with TRBJ2-5, with D possibly being TRBD1 (5 bases). Germline V gene lookup returns CDR1 PRHDT and CDR2 FYEKMQ (reference sequence). The CDR3 loop spans 17 amino acids. V lost 1 base to trimming and J lost 1 base, with 16 bases between them. In DNA, the CDR3 is TGTGCCAGCAGCTTAGATTCCCCCCTGGGGCCCCAAGAGACCCAGTACTTC. It codes for CASSLDSPLGPQETQYF.

V and J are TRBV6-5 and TRBJ2-5; TRBD1 matches at 7 bases. With V trimmed by 6 bases and J by 7 bases, 5 bases remained unmatched. The germline V gene has CDR1 MNHEY and CDR2 SVGAGI. This CDR3 comprises 12 residues. The CDR3 is CASRETGLTQYF. The CDR3 nucleotides read TGTGCCAGCAGGGAGACAGGGTTGACCCAGTACTTC.

This chain connects TRBV30 to TRBJ1-5; D is possibly TRBD1 (5 bases). The CDR3 sequence is 15 residues long. Trimming shortened V by 2 bases and J by 5 bases, and 16 bases separated the two germline ends. The germline V gene has CDR1 GTSNPN and CDR2 SVGIG (reference sequence). This CDR3 reads CAWSPRDGRDQPQHF. Written as DNA, the CDR3 is TGTGCCTGGAGTCCCCGGGACGGGAGGGATCAGCCCCAGCATTTT.